Listed below are T cell receptor beta chains from one sample, sequenced in a study of shared T cell receptors in the human thymus. The method was immunoSEQ multiplex PCR; TCRdb's version includes in-frame clones alone and lacks a portion of them. Among about 660,000 clones, around 87% were seen once, and the ten largest hold about 0.01%. These data were also reused for a study on human thymus T cells.

The sequenced sample was thymocytes. These receptors came from a boy in the first two years of life with a congenital heart defect. Both conserved end residues are part of each CDR3. D genes are given only for firm matches. Clone size is stated in some rows and not others, as once, few, many or a class when expanded.

j_call d_call clone_size v_call cdr3_nt cdr3_aa
TRBJ1-2 NA once TRBV28 TGTGCCAGCATCCCACGCCGGGGGGGATACTATGGCTACACCTTC CASIPRRGGYYGYTF
TRBJ1-1 NA NA TRBV11-2 TGTGCCAGCAGATTCCTATTACACGGGAACGTGGACACTGAAGCTTTCTTT CASRFLLHGNVDTEAFF
TRBJ2-5 TRBD1 NA TRBV7-2 TGTGCCAGCAGCTTCCGGGACAGGGGAAAAGAGACCCAGTACTTC CASSFRDRGKETQYF
TRBJ2-6 NA NA TRBV27 TGTGCCAGCAGTTTATCTCCTGACTACTCTGGGGCCAACGTCCTGACTTTC CASSLSPDYSGANVLTF
TRBJ1-1 NA NA TRBV30 TGTGCCTGGAGGGAAGGGGAGGGGGAATACACTGAAGCTTTCTTT CAWREGEGEYTEAFF
TRBJ1-1 NA NA TRBV5-4 TGTGCCAGCAGCTTGGGGGGGCCTGAAGCTTTCTTT CASSLGGPEAFF
TRBJ1-1 NA few TRBV7-9 TGTGCCAGCAGCTTGTTCCTCAGGGGCGCTTTCTTT CASSLFLRGAFF
TRBJ2-7 TRBD2 NA TRBV2 TGTGCCAGCAGTGAAGCGCAAAGGACTAGGAACTACGAGCAGTACTTC CASSEAQRTRNYEQYF
TRBJ2-1 NA NA TRBV5-4 TGTGCCAGCAGCTCCGGACTCCCCGGCGACACTGAGCAGTTCTTC CASSSGLPGDTEQFF
TRBJ2-1 TRBD1 NA TRBV29-1 TGCAGCGCTGGACAGGGGGCAAACAATGAGCAGTTCTTC CSAGQGANNEQFF
TRBJ2-7 NA NA TRBV5-6 TGTGCCAGCAGCTTGTCGGAGAGGGCCTACGAGCAGTACTTC CASSLSERAYEQYF
TRBJ1-2 NA NA TRBV6-5 TGTGCCAGCAGTTACAAATCCCGACAGGCTAACTATGGCTACACCTTC CASSYKSRQANYGYTF
TRBJ2-5 TRBD2 NA TRBV7-8 TGTGCCAGCAGTCTATTAGCGGGAGGGGGAGAGACCCAGTACTTC CASSLLAGGGETQYF
TRBJ2-1 NA NA TRBV11-2 TGTGCCAGCACCTCCCGGAGACTAGGAAGCAATGAGCAGTTCTTC CASTSRRLGSNEQFF
TRBJ1-5 NA NA TRBV2 TGTGCCAGCGCGGGGGACTTAGGCAATCAGCCCCAGCATTTT CASAGDLGNQPQHF
TRBJ2-7 NA NA TRBV15 TGTGCCACCAGCAGAGATCAGGTCGGAGGGGTTTACGAGCAGTACTTC CATSRDQVGGVYEQYF
TRBJ1-4 NA few TRBV7-6 TGTGCCAGCAGCTTAGAAGGGAAAGGGACTCCAACTAATGAAAAACTGTTTTTT CASSLEGKGTPTNEKLFF
TRBJ2-2 NA NA TRBV2 TGTGCCAGCAGACCCGACAGCTCACGGAACACCGGGGAGCTGTTTTTT CASRPDSSRNTGELFF
TRBJ2-3 TRBD2 NA TRBV4-1 TGCGCCAGCAGCCATGATCCGGGTAGCGGGAGATCAGATACGCAGTATTTT CASSHDPGSGRSDTQYF
TRBJ2-3 TRBD2 once TRBV5-6 TGTGCCAGCAGCTTGGGGGGAGGGTGGGGCCCGCAGTATTTT CASSLGGGWGPQYF
TRBJ2-7 NA NA TRBV4-2 TGTGCCAGCAGCCAAGAAGAGGCCAGAGCGGAAGGCGAGCAGTACTTC CASSQEEARAEGEQYF
TRBJ2-3 TRBD2 once TRBV4-3 TGCGCCAGCAGCGTGAGGGAGGGCCCAGATACGCAGTATTTT CASSVREGPDTQYF
TRBJ1-2 TRBD1 NA TRBV10-3 TGTGCCATCAGTGAGTCGACAGGGGACTATGGCTACACCTTC CAISESTGDYGYTF
TRBJ2-4 TRBD1 NA TRBV6-4 TGTGCCAACGCCCACAGGGGACCCAAAAACATTCAGTACTTC CANAHRGPKNIQYF
TRBJ2-7 NA once TRBV6-1 TGTGCCAGCAGTCGACAGTTATCAAGGGACGAGCAGTACTTC CASSRQLSRDEQYF
TRBJ1-1 NA NA TRBV11-3 TGTGCCAGCAGCTTAGGTTTACAAGAACACACTGAAGCTTTCTTT CASSLGLQEHTEAFF
TRBJ1-5 TRBD1 NA TRBV28 TGTGCCAGCAGTTTAAAAGTGGGACAGGACAATGTCCCGAGCAATCAGCCCCAGCATTTT CASSLKVGQDNVPSNQPQHF
TRBJ2-7 TRBD2 NA TRBV9 TGTGCCAGCAGCCCCCGGACTAGCGGGATTTACGAGCAGTACTTC CASSPRTSGIYEQYF
TRBJ2-7 NA NA TRBV19 TGTGCCAGTAGTATAGTACTCGGAGCCCTTCTAGAAGGCGAGCAGTACTTC CASSIVLGALLEGEQYF
TRBJ2-5 NA NA TRBV28 TGTGCCAGCAGTTCCACGGGGGTTGTCCGGGAGACCCAGTACTTC CASSSTGVVRETQYF
TRBJ1-2 NA NA TRBV6-5 TGTGCCAGCAGTTACGATCACAGGTCCGGTCCCTATGGCTACACCTTC CASSYDHRSGPYGYTF
TRBJ2-1 TRBD2 NA TRBV12-5 TGTGCTAGTGGTAAGACTAGCGGCGGCTACAATGAGCAGTTCTTC CASGKTSGGYNEQFF
TRBJ2-7 NA NA TRBV11-2 TGTGCCAGCAGCTTAGTCCAACAGGCCAAATCCTACGAGCAGTACTTC CASSLVQQAKSYEQYF
TRBJ2-6 TRBD1 NA TRBV7-2 TGTGCCAGCATTTTACAGGGGGTAGCTGGGGCCAACGTCCTGACTTTC CASILQGVAGANVLTF
TRBJ1-2 NA NA TRBV30 TGTGCCTGGGAGCGGGGGACGGGCTATGGCTACACCTTC CAWERGTGYGYTF
TRBJ1-5 NA NA TRBV4-2 TGTGCCAGCAGCCAAGACAATCATAGCAATCAGCCCCAGCATTTT CASSQDNHSNQPQHF
TRBJ2-7 NA once TRBV19 TGTGCCAGTAGTATCGGGGGGCCCCCGGACGAGCAGTACTTC CASSIGGPPDEQYF